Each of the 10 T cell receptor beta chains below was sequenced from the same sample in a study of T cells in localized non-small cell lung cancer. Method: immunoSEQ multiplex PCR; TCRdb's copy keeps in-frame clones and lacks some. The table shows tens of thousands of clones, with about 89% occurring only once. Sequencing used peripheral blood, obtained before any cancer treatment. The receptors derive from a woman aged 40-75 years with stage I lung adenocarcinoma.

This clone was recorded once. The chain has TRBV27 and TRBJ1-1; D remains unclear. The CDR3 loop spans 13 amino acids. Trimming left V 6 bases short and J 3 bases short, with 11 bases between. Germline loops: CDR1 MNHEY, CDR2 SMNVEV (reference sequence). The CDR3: CASRPRGYTEAFF. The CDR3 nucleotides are TGTGCCAGCAGGCCTCGTGGATACACTGAAGCTTTCTTT.

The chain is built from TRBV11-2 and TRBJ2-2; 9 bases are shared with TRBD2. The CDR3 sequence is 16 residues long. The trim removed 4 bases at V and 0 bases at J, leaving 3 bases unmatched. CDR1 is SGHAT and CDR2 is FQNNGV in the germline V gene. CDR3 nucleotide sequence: TGTGCCAGCAGCTCACCTAGCGGGACGAACACCGGGGAGCTGTTTTTT. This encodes CASSSPSGTNTGELFF.

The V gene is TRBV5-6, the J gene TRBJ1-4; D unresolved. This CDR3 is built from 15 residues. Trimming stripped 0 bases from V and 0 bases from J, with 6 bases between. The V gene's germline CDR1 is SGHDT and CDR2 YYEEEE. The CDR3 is CASSLGGATNEKLFF. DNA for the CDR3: TGTGCCAGCAGCTTGGGTGGGGCAACTAATGAAAAACTGTTTTTT.

This CDR3 reads CASSLALYEETQYF. The DNA of the CDR3 is TGCGCCAGCAGCTTGGCACTATATGAGGAGACCCAGTACTTC. The J gene is TRBJ2-5, the V gene TRBV5-1; D unclear. The germline V gene has CDR1 SGHRS and CDR2 YFSETQ. Trimming cost V 0 bases and J 5 bases, with 11 bases left between them. The CDR3 has 14 amino acids.

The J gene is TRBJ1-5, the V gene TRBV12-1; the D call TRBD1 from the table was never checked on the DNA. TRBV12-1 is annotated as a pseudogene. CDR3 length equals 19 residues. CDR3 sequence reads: CASSLCLTGARKSNQPQHF. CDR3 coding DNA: TGTGCCAGCAGCTTATGTCTGACAGGGGCCAGGAAAAGCAATCAGCCCCAGCATTTT.

The CDR3 reads CSVEGGGRGPQTGELFF. The CDR3 DNA sequence: TGCAGCGTTGAAGGGGGGGGCAGGGGCCCCCAAACCGGGGAGCTGTTTTTT. The J gene is TRBJ2-2, the V gene TRBV29-1; tentatively, D is TRBD2 (7 bases). The CDR3 has 17 residues. Looked up from germline, CDR1 is SQVTM and CDR2 is ANQGSEA. V lost 1 base and J lost 5, with 20 bases in between.

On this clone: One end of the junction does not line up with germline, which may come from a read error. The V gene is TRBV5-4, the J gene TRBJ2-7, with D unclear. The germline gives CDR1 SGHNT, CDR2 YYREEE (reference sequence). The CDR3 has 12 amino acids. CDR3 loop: CASSQETYEQYF. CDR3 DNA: TGCGCCAGCAGCCAGGAGACCTACGAGCAGTACTTC.

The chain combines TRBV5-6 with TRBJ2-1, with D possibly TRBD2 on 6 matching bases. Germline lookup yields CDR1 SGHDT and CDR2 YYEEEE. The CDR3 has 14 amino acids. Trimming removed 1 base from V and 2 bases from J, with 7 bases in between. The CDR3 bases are TGTGCCAGCAGCTTGCGCGGGGCCTACAATGAGCAGTTCTTC. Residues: CASSLRGAYNEQFF.

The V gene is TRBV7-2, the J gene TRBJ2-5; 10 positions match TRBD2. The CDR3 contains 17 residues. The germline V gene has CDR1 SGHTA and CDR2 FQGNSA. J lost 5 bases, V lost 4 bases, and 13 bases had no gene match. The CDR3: CASSSGLSGGAGETQYF. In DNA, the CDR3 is TGTGCCAGCAGCTCCGGATTGAGCGGGGGGGCCGGGGAGACCCAGTACTTC.

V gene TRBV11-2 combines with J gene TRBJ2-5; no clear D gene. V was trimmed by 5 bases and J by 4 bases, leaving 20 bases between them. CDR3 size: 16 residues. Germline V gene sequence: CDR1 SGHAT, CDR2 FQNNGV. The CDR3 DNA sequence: TGTGCCAGCAGCCAAAGCGTTACAAGGCCAACAGAGACCCAGTACTTC. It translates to CASSQSVTRPTETQYF.